Listed below are T cell receptor beta chains from one sample, sequenced in a study of T cells in Graves' hyperthyroidism and ophthalmopathy. One entry per CDR3 protein, called by TCRdb with MiXCR from the multiplex PCR reads. The table shows 27,000 or so distinct CDR3 sequences, with roughly 45% occurring only once. Material for sequencing was blood. The receptors shown here come from a woman in her thirties with Graves' hyperthyroidism. Each CDR3 is given with its conserved first and last residue. Each record gives: clone size, D gene, V gene, J gene, CDR3 protein, CDR3 DNA. D genes are given only for firm matches. Only part of the rows carry a size: once, few, many, or a class if the clone is expanded.

many,TRBD1,TRBV20-1,TRBJ1-6,CSARDPRNGRDRNSPLHF,TGCAGTGCTAGAGATCCCCGGAATGGCCGGGACAGAAATTCACCCCTCCACTTT
many,-,TRBV6-4,TRBJ2-1,CASGAGGGEADEQFF,TGTGCCAGCGGGGCCGGCGGAGGAGAAGCCGATGAGCAGTTCTTC
-,-,TRBV20-1,TRBJ2-7,CSAREEGQSHEQYF,TGCAGTGCTAGAGAAGAGGGGCAGTCCCACGAGCAGTACTTC
-,-,TRBV18,TRBJ1-2,CASSPPGWSDYGYTF,TGTGCCAGCTCACCACCGGGGTGGTCCGACTATGGCTACACCTTC
-,TRBD2,TRBV7-3,TRBJ2-1,CASSPSTSGRIWNEQFF,TGTGCCAGCAGCCCCTCAACTAGCGGGAGAATTTGGAATGAGCAGTTCTTC
-,TRBD1,TRBV19,TRBJ1-5,CASNPHGGQGLNQPQHF,TGTGCCAGTAACCCTCATGGGGGACAGGGCCTCAATCAGCCCCAGCATTTT
once,-,TRBV7-9,TRBJ2-6,CASWSSGANVLTF,TGTGCCAGCTGGAGCTCTGGGGCCAACGTCCTGACTTTC
-,-,TRBV5-1,TRBJ2-3,CASSLRIGEMGTQYF,TGCGCCAGCAGCTTAAGAATAGGGGAAATGGGTACGCAGTATTTT
-,-,TRBV11-2,TRBJ1-5,CTNSFKGTYQPQHF,TGTACCAACAGCTTTAAAGGGACCTATCAGCCCCAGCATTTT
many,-,TRBV24-1,TRBJ1-1,CATSDSIGTEAFF,TGTGCCACCAGTGATTCGATCGGCACTGAAGCTTTCTTT
-,-,TRBV18,TRBJ1-1,CASSPPGVKGITEAFF,TGTGCCAGCTCACCACCGGGGGTAAAAGGGATCACTGAAGCTTTCTTT
many,TRBD1,TRBV5-1,TRBJ2-3,CASSLTGGMGTDTQYF,TGCGCCAGCAGCCTGACAGGGGGAATGGGCACAGATACGCAGTATTTT
-,TRBD2,TRBV7-7,TRBJ2-5,CASKGLERETQYF,TGTGCTAGCAAGGGACTAGAAAGAGAGACCCAGTACTTC
-,TRBD2,TRBV20-1,TRBJ2-2,CSALPLTSGRGSGELFF,TGCAGTGCGCTCCCCCTGACAAGCGGGAGGGGATCCGGGGAGCTGTTTTTT
-,TRBD1,TRBV24-1,TRBJ1-5,CATSDSRTGGNNQPQHF,TGTGCCACCAGTGATTCCAGGACAGGGGGTAACAATCAGCCCCAGCATTTT
medium-sized,-,TRBV20-1,TRBJ1-1,CSARDPGDTEAFF,TGCAGTGCTAGAGATCCCGGCGACACTGAAGCTTTCTTT
many,-,TRBV5-1,TRBJ2-5,CASSQQETQYF,TGCGCCAGCAGCCAACAAGAGACCCAGTACTTC
-,-,TRBV7-9,TRBJ1-3,CASSLGRISGNTIYF,TGTGCCAGCAGCTTAGGGCGCATCAGTGGAAACACCATATATTTT
few,TRBD1,TRBV29-1,TRBJ2-7,CSVTRDSPYEQYF,TGCAGCGTCACCCGGGACAGCCCCTACGAGCAGTACTTC
-,TRBD2,TRBV7-3,TRBJ2-1,CASSLAGNYNEQFF,TGTGCCAGCAGCCTAGCGGGGAACTACAATGAGCAGTTCTTC
-,-,TRBV2,TRBJ1-6,CASSEDSLASYNSPLHF,TGTGCCAGCAGTGAGGACAGTTTAGCTTCCTATAATTCACCCCTCCACTTT
many,-,TRBV27,TRBJ2-1,CASSPPRTVNNEQFF,TGTGCCAGCAGTCCCCCCAGGACAGTAAACAATGAGCAGTTCTTC
-,-,TRBV5-4,TRBJ2-2,CASSWRLGNTGELFF,TGTGCCAGCAGCTGGAGACTAGGGAACACCGGGGAGCTGTTTTTT
many,-,TRBV28,TRBJ2-1,CASLSSGNHNEQFF,TGTGCCAGCCTCTCTAGTGGGAACCACAATGAGCAGTTCTTC
medium-sized,-,TRBV20-1,TRBJ2-1,CSVPRVSYNEQFF,TGCAGCGTTCCGCGGGTTTCCTACAATGAGCAGTTCTTC
many,-,TRBV5-4,TRBJ2-3,CASSLTSLDTQYF,TGTGCCAGCAGCTTGACTAGTCTCGATACGCAGTATTTT
-,TRBD1,TRBV2,TRBJ1-4,CASSEARTGVGDEKLFF,TGTGCCAGCAGTGAAGCGCGGACAGGGGTTGGGGATGAAAAACTGTTTTTT
many,TRBD1,TRBV9,TRBJ1-2,CASSESGQENVYYGYTF,TGTGCCAGCAGCGAAAGTGGACAGGAAAATGTATACTATGGCTACACCTTC
many,-,TRBV30,TRBJ2-7,CAWSKTHSYEQYF,TGTGCCTGGAGCAAAACCCACAGCTACGAGCAGTACTTC
many,-,TRBV12-3/TRBV12-4,TRBJ2-7,CASSLEGNEQYF,TGTGCCAGCAGTTTGGAGGGTAACGAGCAGTACTTC
many,TRBD1,TRBV20-1,TRBJ2-6,CSARDQGAGANVLTF,TGCAGTGCTAGAGACCAGGGGGCTGGGGCCAACGTCCTGACTTTC
many,-,TRBV20-1,TRBJ1-1,CSARKSPTVGTEAFF,TGCAGTGCTAGGAAGTCCCCGACCGTGGGGACTGAAGCTTTCTTT
many,TRBD1,TRBV2,TRBJ1-1,CASSGQGTRNTEAFF,TGTGCCAGCAGCGGACAGGGGACGAGGAACACTGAAGCTTTCTTT
many,-,TRBV30,TRBJ2-5,CAWSVGDKETQYF,TGTGCCTGGAGTGTCGGAGACAAAGAGACCCAGTACTTC
many,-,TRBV10-3,TRBJ1-1,CAISLGAGTEAFF,TGTGCCATCAGTTTAGGGGCGGGGACTGAAGCTTTCTTT
-,TRBD1,TRBV7-8,TRBJ1-5,CASSKSRTGNQPQHF,TGTGCCAGCAGCAAAAGTAGGACAGGAAATCAGCCCCAGCATTTT
many,-,TRBV19,TRBJ2-1,CASTEGGSSYNEQFF,TGTGCCAGTACGGAGGGGGGAAGCTCCTACAATGAGCAGTTCTTC
many,TRBD2,TRBV20-1,TRBJ2-2,CSATYTGREGVGELFF,TGCAGTGCCACTTACACCGGGCGGGAGGGGGTCGGGGAGCTGTTTTTT
many,-,TRBV6-1,TRBJ2-2,CASRYRDNNMGGELFF,TGTGCCAGCAGGTACCGGGACAACAACATGGGCGGGGAGCTGTTTTTT
-,-,TRBV29-1,TRBJ2-5,CSVETRQETQYF,TGCAGCGTTGAGACAAGACAAGAGACCCAGTACTTC
many,-,TRBV5-1,TRBJ2-5,CASSLGMLPDQETQYF,TGCGCCAGCAGCTTGGGTATGCTCCCCGATCAAGAGACCCAGTACTTC
-,-,TRBV20-1,TRBJ2-4,CSARDSGNIQYF,TGCAGTGCTAGAGATTCGGGAAACATTCAGTACTTC
-,TRBD2,TRBV19,TRBJ2-5,CASSIEAGVRNETQYF,TGTGCCAGTAGTATAGAAGCGGGAGTGAGGAATGAGACCCAGTACTTC
medium-sized,-,TRBV20-1,TRBJ2-5,CSARWGVVETQYF,TGCAGTGCTAGATGGGGGGTGGTGGAGACCCAGTACTTC
-,TRBD1,TRBV12-3/TRBV12-4,TRBJ1-2,CASRTGSYGYTF,TGTGCCAGCAGGACAGGGAGTTATGGCTACACCTTC